The sequence of this T cell receptor (beta chain) was determined in a study of regulatory T cells in long-lasting Graves disease. Study at large: The antithyroid drugs taken by newly diagnosed Graves' patients had been used for under 3 months.

In building TCR beta libraries, iRepertoire HTBI primers were used together with Arm-PCR of CDR3 regions. Source study methods: Among the samples, around 60 TRBV and 12 to 15 TRBJ segments were identified. TCRdb re-analysed the multiplex PCR reads in MiXCR, keeping a single row per CDR3 protein. TCRdb, rather than the study authors, made the V and J calls. The data contain more than 300,000 distinct CDR3 sequences, around 15% of them singletons. CDR1 SGHRS and CDR2 YFSETQ come from the germline V gene. J was trimmed by 1 base and V by 0 bases; bases with no gene match: 5. The CDR3 covers 16 residues. Time point defined: newly diagnosed GD, antithyroid drugs for less than 3 months. Researchers made the TCR library from RNA that was extracted from PBMCs. These sequences were also reported in another study, on T cells in Graves' hyperthyroidism and ophthalmopathy. That investigation notes: First-round RT-PCR with HTBI primers amplified the TCR CDR3 region.

This receptor was taken from a woman under 30 with Graves disease. The sample was peripheral blood mononuclear cells (PBMCs), taken at new diagnosis, from a patient treated with antithyroid drugs. The gene calls are TRBV5-1 and TRBJ2-7; 9 bases align to TRBD1. In DNA, the CDR3 is TGCGCCAGCAGCTTGGTTGGACAGGGGAGTTCCTACGAGCAGTACTTC. Translating gives CASSLVGQGSSYEQYF. The whole variable domain, remainder taken from reference TRBV5-1 and TRBJ2-7, is KAGVTQTPRYLIKTRGQQVTLSCSPISGHRSVSWYQQTPGQGLQFLFEYFSETQRNKGNFPGRFSGRQFSNSRSEMNVSTLELGDSALYLCASSLVGQGSSYEQYFGPGTRLTVT.